This entry lists 20 T cell receptor beta chains sequenced from one sample in a study of blood T cell repertoires in COVID-19. The method was immunoSEQ multiplex PCR; TCRdb's version includes in-frame clones alone and lacks a portion of them. Of 200,000 to 250,000 clones in the sample, about 88% were seen once. The sample comprised PBMCs or T cells enriched from blood (not recorded which). The receptors come from a woman aged 25-40 years who had recovered from COVID-19.

A single count supports this clone. This chain uses TRBV5-8 with TRBJ1-5; D uncertain. Trimming took 7 bases from V and 7 from J, leaving 27 bases between them. Germline V gene data show CDR1 as SGHTS and CDR2 as YDEGEE. The CDR3 is 17 residues long. DNA of the CDR3: TGTGCCAGCCTAGTTTGGACTGTCGTAGACGGGAACCAGCCCCAGCATTTT. This sequence encodes CASLVWTVVDGNQPQHF.

CDR3: CASSSWRPGSTIYGYTF. CDR3 nucleotides: TGTGCCAGCAGCTCATGGCGGCCCGGGTCGACGATCTATGGCTACACCTTC. The chain carries TRBV7-9 and TRBJ1-2; D unresolved. Germline lookup yields CDR1 SEHNR and CDR2 FQNEAQ (reference sequence). Between the trimmed V and J ends, which lost 4 bases and 4 bases, there was a span of 22 bases. CDR3 length equals 17 residues. The variable domain in full, completed from reference TRBV7-9 and TRBJ1-2, reads DTGVSQNPRHKITKRGQNVTFRCDPISEHNRLYWYRQTLGQGPEFLTYFQNEAQLEKSRLLSDRFSAERPKGSFSTLEIQRTEQGDSAMYLCASSSWRPGSTIYGYTFGSGTRLTVV.

The genes are TRBV5-5 and TRBJ2-1; D is perhaps TRBD2 (6 bases). The germline V and J ends were trimmed by 5 bases and 5 bases, with 17 bases remaining between them. CDR1 and CDR2 (germline): SGHKS, YYEKEE (reference sequence). This CDR3 contains 15 residues. This CDR3 is CASRPRAGQNNEQFF. CDR3 DNA: TGTGCCAGCAGGCCTAGAGCGGGCCAAAACAATGAGCAGTTCTTC.

A few counts support this clone. The chain has TRBV25-1 and TRBJ2-7; possibly TRBD2 for D (5 bases). The V and J ends lost 1 base and 6 bases respectively, with 10 bases between them. There are 13 residues in the CDR3. The germline V gene has CDR1 MGHDK and CDR2 SYGVNS. CDR3 residues: CASSEFAGSEQYF. CDR3 in DNA: TGTGCCAGCAGTGAATTTGCGGGTTCCGAGCAGTACTTC.

The chain employs TRBV5-8 and TRBJ1-4; 7 bases align to TRBD1. The CDR3 runs to 15 residues. V was pared by 4 bases and J by 8 bases, with 11 bases of the junction left unmatched. Germline CDR1 and CDR2: SGHTS and YDEGEE. CDR3 coding DNA: TGTGCCAGCAGCATCGAGACAGGGCGGCGGGAAAAACTGTTTTTT. Protein sequence: CASSIETGRREKLFF.

J is TRBJ2-3 and V is TRBV7-6, with D perhaps matching TRBD1 (5 bases). Between the trimmed V and J ends, which lost 5 bases and 0 bases, there was a span of 12 bases. Looked up from germline, CDR1 is SGHVS and CDR2 is FNYEAQ. The CDR3 loop spans 15 amino acids. The DNA of the CDR3 is TGTGCCAGCAGCGCAGACAGAATTAGCACAGATACGCAGTATTTT. It codes for CASSADRISTDTQYF.

The rearrangement uses TRBV7-8 and TRBJ1-5; tentatively, D is TRBD1 (5 bases). The V gene's germline CDR1 is SGHVS and CDR2 FQNEAQ. The CDR3 is made up of 17 amino acids. V was cut by 1 base and J by 0 bases, with 13 bases left in between. This CDR3 is CASSLETAVYSNQPQHF. CDR3 coding DNA: TGTGCCAGCAGCTTAGAGACAGCCGTCTATAGCAATCAGCCCCAGCATTTT. The variable domain in full, completed from reference TRBV7-8 and TRBJ1-5, reads GAGVSQSPRYKVAKRGQDVALRCDPISGHVSLFWYQQALGQGPEFLTYFQNEAQLDKSGLPSDRFFAERPEGSVSTLKIQRTQQEDSAVYLCASSLETAVYSNQPQHFGDGTRLSIL.

The genes are TRBV6-2 or TRBV6-3 and TRBJ2-7, with 12 bases lining up with TRBD2. The CDR3 extends over 14 amino acids. Germline V gives CDR1 MNHEY, CDR2 SVGEGT. V gave up 5 bases and J gave up 2 bases; unmatched junction bases: 1. CDR3 region: CASSRTSGAYEQYF. CDR3 DNA: TGTGCCAGCAGTCGGACTAGCGGGGCCTACGAGCAGTACTTC.

The chain has TRBV20-1 and TRBJ1-1; a weak D match, TRBD1 (5 bases). CDR1 is DFQATT and CDR2 is SNEGSKA in the germline V gene (reference sequence). With 3 bases removed from V and 11 bases from J, the gap between germline ends came to 13 bases. This CDR3 contains 11 residues. The CDR3 DNA reads as TGCAGTGCTAGTCAGACAGTGGCGGCTTTCTTT. It is translated as CSASQTVAAFF.

The rearrangement joins TRBV5-1 to TRBJ1-4; 12 bases agree with TRBD1. There are 16 residues in the CDR3. CDR1 is SGHRS and CDR2 is YFSETQ in the germline V gene. The ends lost 0 bases at V and 5 bases at J; junction bases unmatched: 2. The CDR3: CASSLAGTGGNEKLFF. The CDR3 region has the DNA TGCGCCAGCAGCTTGGCTGGGACAGGGGGCAATGAAAAACTGTTTTTT.

The rearrangement joins TRBV5-6 to TRBJ1-6; the D gene is possibly TRBD1 (5 bases). V lost 4 bases, J lost 2 bases, and 13 bases lay in between. There are 16 residues in the CDR3. CDR1 is SGHDT and CDR2 is YYEEEE in the germline V gene. The CDR3 DNA follows: TGTGCCAGCAGCATCAGGGAAGTAGCCTATAATTCACCCCTCCACTTT. Protein product: CASSIREVAYNSPLHF.

CDR3 protein: CASSPGTGYSNEQFF. CDR3 nucleotide sequence: TGCGCCAGCAGCCCCGGGACAGGTTATAGCAATGAGCAGTTCTTC. The rearrangement uses TRBV4-3 and TRBJ2-1, with 8 bases lining up with TRBD1. Trimming at V came to 4 bases and at J to 6 bases, leaving 8 bases not matched to a gene. This CDR3 is 15 amino acids long. The V gene's germline CDR1 is LGHNA and CDR2 YSLEER.

This chain uses TRBV3-1 (or the pseudogene TRBV3-2) with TRBJ2-2; 15 bases fit TRBD2. Germline values: CDR1 LGHDT, CDR2 YNNKEL (reference sequence). The V gene end was trimmed by 5 bases and the J gene end by 3 bases; junction bases not matched to a gene: 4. The CDR3 is 17 residues long. CDR3 sequence: CASSGTSGGLDTGELFF. CDR3 bases: TGTGCCAGCAGCGGGACTAGCGGGGGGTTGGACACCGGGGAGCTGTTTTTT.

This chain joins TRBV27 and TRBJ1-4; D uncertain. The ends were cut back, 3 bases at V and 7 bases at J, with 12 bases in the middle. The CDR3 totals 14 residues. Germline assignment: CDR1 MNHEY and CDR2 SMNVEV (reference sequence). The CDR3 nucleotides are TGTGCCAGCAGTTTCGGTCAAGCCCGTGAAAAACTGTTTTTT. This translates into CASSFGQAREKLFF.

The V gene is TRBV6-1, the J gene TRBJ2-5; TRBD2 matches 10 bases. V trimming: 3 bases; J trimming: 4 bases; junction bases outside the gene matches: 8. CDR1 and CDR2 (germline): MNHNS, SASEGT. This CDR3 is 16 amino acids long. The CDR3 reads CASSDKKRLAGETQYF. The DNA for the CDR3 is TGTGCCAGCAGTGACAAAAAGAGACTAGCGGGAGAGACCCAGTACTTC.

Turning to this clone: One junction end does not reproduce the germline sequence, and a read error may be involved. J is TRBJ1-2 and V is TRBV27, with D unclear. Germline CDR1 is MNHEY and CDR2 is SMNVEV (reference sequence). The CDR3 length is 12 residues. CDR3 sequence (DNA): TGTGCCAGCAGTTCTGTAGGGCGGCGGGTTTTATTC. Translating gives CASSSVGRRVLF.

The chain has TRBV7-9 and TRBJ2-1; 7 bases line up with TRBD1. The V gene's germline CDR1 is SEHNR and CDR2 FQNEAQ (reference sequence). Losses at the gene ends were 5 bases for V and 0 bases for J; bases not matched to a gene: 7. CDR3 length: 16 amino acids. The CDR3 sequence is CASSPRQGDSYNEQFF. DNA of the CDR3: TGTGCCAGCAGCCCCCGACAGGGAGACTCCTACAATGAGCAGTTCTTC.

This chain uses TRBV29-1 with TRBJ2-7; perhaps TRBD2 as D (5 bases). The CDR3 has 15 residues. Trimming shortened V by 2 bases and J by 3 bases, and 17 bases separated the two germline ends. CDR1 and CDR2 from the germline V gene are SQVTM and ANQGSEA. The DNA for the CDR3 is TGCAGCGTTGAACTCGTCCGGGGTGACAACTACGAGCAGTACTTC. Translated, it gives CSVELVRGDNYEQYF.

The chain is built from TRBV27 and TRBJ1-6, with a weak D call TRBD1 (6 bases). CDR1 and CDR2 (germline): MNHEY, SMNVEV (reference sequence). With 4 bases removed from V and 6 bases from J, the gap between germline ends came to 13 bases. This CDR3 has 15 residues. CDR3 sequence: CASSWANRANSPLHF. CDR3 nucleotide sequence: TGTGCCAGCAGTTGGGCTAACAGGGCTAATTCACCCCTCCACTTT.

The chain couples TRBV19 to TRBJ1-5, with D possibly matching TRBD1 (6 bases). The V end was cut by 3 bases, the J end by 5 bases, with 11 bases between. Germline V gives CDR1 LNHDA, CDR2 SQIVND (reference sequence). CDR3 size: 14 residues. The CDR3: CASSIYRADQPQHF. CDR3 bases: TGTGCCAGTAGTATCTACAGGGCCGATCAGCCCCAGCATTTT.